Each of the 12 T cell receptor beta chains below was sequenced from the same sample in a study of regulatory T cells in long-lasting Graves disease. TCR beta libraries were built with iRepertoire HTBI primers and Arm-PCR of CDR3 regions. TCRdb called the multiplex PCR reads again in MiXCR, with one record for every CDR3 protein. The sample consists of a few hundred thousand distinct CDR3 sequences, roughly 15% of them appearing once. Time point of the sample: newly diagnosed GD, antithyroid drugs for less than 3 months. The authors made the TCR library using RNA they extracted from PBMCs. The sample was also reused in another study, on T cells in Graves' hyperthyroidism and ophthalmopathy.

Sequenced material: peripheral blood mononuclear cells (PBMCs), taken at new diagnosis, from a patient treated with antithyroid drugs. The source is a woman aged 18 to 35 with Graves disease.

The chain carries TRBV5-6 and TRBJ2-3; the D call may be TRBD1 or TRBD2 (5 bases each). Between the trimmed V and J ends, which lost 0 bases and 2 bases, there was a span of 10 bases. Looked up from germline, CDR1 is SGHDT and CDR2 is YYEEEE. The CDR3 is 15 amino acids. The DNA of the CDR3 is TGTGCCAGCAGCTTGGGAGTGGGGGACACAGATACGCAGTATTTT. Its protein is CASSLGVGDTDTQYF.

This clonotype was counted at least ten times. CDR3 loop: CASSPGLAYQETQYF. The CDR3 region has the DNA TGCGCCAGCAGCCCGGGACTAGCGTATCAAGAGACCCAGTACTTC. V gene TRBV5-1 combines with J gene TRBJ2-5; 10 nucleotides align to TRBD2. V shed 4 bases and J 2 bases; nucleotides not matched to a gene: 5. Germline V gene data show CDR1 as SGHRS and CDR2 as YFSETQ. This CDR3 is built from 15 residues.

V gene TRBV20-1 combines with J gene TRBJ1-6; 7 nucleotides line up with TRBD1. The ends lost 7 bases at V and 6 bases at J; junction bases unmatched: 6. Germline V lookup: CDR1 DFQATT, CDR2 SNEGSKA (reference sequence). The CDR3 consists of 13 residues. CDR3 protein: CSVTRDSNSPLHF. CDR3 in DNA: TGCAGTGTCACTCGGGACAGTAATTCACCCCTCCACTTT.

In its sample, this clonotype was seen a few times. V is TRBV4-1 and J is TRBJ2-2; D remains unclear. This CDR3 is built from 13 residues. Trimming took 1 base from V and 6 from J, leaving 6 bases between them. Germline V gene lookup returns CDR1 MGHRA and CDR2 YSYEKL. Here the CDR3 reads CASSQVIAGELFF. The DNA for the CDR3 is TGCGCCAGCAGCCAAGTAATCGCCGGGGAGCTGTTTTTT.

This clonotype has only a few counts. The chain combines TRBV24-1 with TRBJ1-2; 9 nucleotides match TRBD1. V gave up 2 bases and J gave up 0 bases; unmatched junction bases: 6. The CDR3 loop spans 17 amino acids. Germline CDR1 reads KGHDR; CDR2 reads SFDVKD. CDR3 protein: CATSDSGTGIANYGYTF. CDR3 sequence (DNA): TGTGCCACCAGTGATTCCGGGACAGGGATCGCTAACTATGGCTACACCTTC.

This clonotype was recorded a few times. The chain has TRBV6-5 and TRBJ1-2; 12 bases are shared with TRBD1. V was clipped by 2 bases and J by 8 bases; unmatched bases: 3. CDR1 is MNHEY, CDR2 SVGAGI, per germline. The CDR3 contains 14 residues. In nucleotides, the CDR3 is TGTGCCAGCAGTTACCTGGGGACAGGGGGCGGCTACACCTTC. Amino acid sequence: CASSYLGTGGGYTF.

As for this clonotype: Germline is not matched at one junction end, which may reflect a read error. V and J are TRBV7-9 and TRBJ1-3, with D maybe TRBD1 (5 bases). Germline V gives CDR1 SEHNR, CDR2 FQNEAQ (reference sequence). This CDR3 has 17 residues. As DNA, the CDR3 is TGTGCCAGCAGCTCCAAGGGGTGGTTATCCTCTGGAAACATCATATATTTT. Protein product: CASSSKGWLSSGNIIYF.

This clonotype occurred many times. The V call is TRBV30, the J call TRBJ1-4, with D uncertain. Per the germline V gene, CDR1 is GTSNPN and CDR2 is SVGIG (reference sequence). Trimming pared 5 bases from V and 4 bases from J, leaving 8 bases between. The CDR3 extends over 12 amino acids. This chain's CDR3 is CAWGAFNEKLFF. The CDR3 bases are TGTGCCTGGGGCGCGTTTAATGAAAAACTGTTTTTT.

The CDR3 sequence is CASSQGPSGGNTDTQYF. The CDR3 DNA follows: TGCGCCAGCAGCCAAGGTCCTAGCGGGGGAAACACAGATACGCAGTATTTT. V usage is TRBV4-1 and J usage is TRBJ2-3; TRBD2 matches 10 bases. Losses at the gene ends were 1 base for V and 2 bases for J; bases not matched to a gene: 6. The CDR3 has 17 amino acids. The germline gives CDR1 MGHRA, CDR2 YSYEKL.

This clonotype has ten or more counts. V usage is TRBV10-3 and J usage is TRBJ2-1; D is possibly TRBD1 (6 bases). CDR1 and CDR2 (germline): ENHRY, SYGVKD. This CDR3 is 13 amino acids long. Trimming took 8 bases from V and 3 from J, leaving 11 bases between them. The CDR3 protein is CAISPTGYNEQFF. In DNA, the CDR3 is TGTGCCATCTCCCCGACAGGCTACAATGAGCAGTTCTTC.

There are many counts of this clonotype. The chain recombines TRBV2 with TRBJ2-7, with TRBD1 matching 10 bases. The CDR3 is made up of 13 amino acids. With V trimmed by 8 bases and J by 3 bases, 4 bases remained unmatched. Germline V gene lookup returns CDR1 SNHLY and CDR2 FYNNEI. CDR3 DNA: TGTGCCAGCCGGGACAGGGGTTTCTACGAGCAGTACTTC. Residues: CASRDRGFYEQYF.

This clonotype was seen at least ten times. This chain joins TRBV6-2 or TRBV6-3 and TRBJ1-5; TRBD1 matches at 10 bases. This CDR3 is 16 amino acids long. V shed 4 bases, J shed 5 bases, and the junction held 8 bases outside the gene matches. Germline CDR1 and CDR2: MNHEY and SVGEGT. DNA of the CDR3: TGTGCCAGCAGTTCCATCGCCGGGACAGGGGATCAGCCCCAGCATTTT. Translation: CASSSIAGTGDQPQHF.